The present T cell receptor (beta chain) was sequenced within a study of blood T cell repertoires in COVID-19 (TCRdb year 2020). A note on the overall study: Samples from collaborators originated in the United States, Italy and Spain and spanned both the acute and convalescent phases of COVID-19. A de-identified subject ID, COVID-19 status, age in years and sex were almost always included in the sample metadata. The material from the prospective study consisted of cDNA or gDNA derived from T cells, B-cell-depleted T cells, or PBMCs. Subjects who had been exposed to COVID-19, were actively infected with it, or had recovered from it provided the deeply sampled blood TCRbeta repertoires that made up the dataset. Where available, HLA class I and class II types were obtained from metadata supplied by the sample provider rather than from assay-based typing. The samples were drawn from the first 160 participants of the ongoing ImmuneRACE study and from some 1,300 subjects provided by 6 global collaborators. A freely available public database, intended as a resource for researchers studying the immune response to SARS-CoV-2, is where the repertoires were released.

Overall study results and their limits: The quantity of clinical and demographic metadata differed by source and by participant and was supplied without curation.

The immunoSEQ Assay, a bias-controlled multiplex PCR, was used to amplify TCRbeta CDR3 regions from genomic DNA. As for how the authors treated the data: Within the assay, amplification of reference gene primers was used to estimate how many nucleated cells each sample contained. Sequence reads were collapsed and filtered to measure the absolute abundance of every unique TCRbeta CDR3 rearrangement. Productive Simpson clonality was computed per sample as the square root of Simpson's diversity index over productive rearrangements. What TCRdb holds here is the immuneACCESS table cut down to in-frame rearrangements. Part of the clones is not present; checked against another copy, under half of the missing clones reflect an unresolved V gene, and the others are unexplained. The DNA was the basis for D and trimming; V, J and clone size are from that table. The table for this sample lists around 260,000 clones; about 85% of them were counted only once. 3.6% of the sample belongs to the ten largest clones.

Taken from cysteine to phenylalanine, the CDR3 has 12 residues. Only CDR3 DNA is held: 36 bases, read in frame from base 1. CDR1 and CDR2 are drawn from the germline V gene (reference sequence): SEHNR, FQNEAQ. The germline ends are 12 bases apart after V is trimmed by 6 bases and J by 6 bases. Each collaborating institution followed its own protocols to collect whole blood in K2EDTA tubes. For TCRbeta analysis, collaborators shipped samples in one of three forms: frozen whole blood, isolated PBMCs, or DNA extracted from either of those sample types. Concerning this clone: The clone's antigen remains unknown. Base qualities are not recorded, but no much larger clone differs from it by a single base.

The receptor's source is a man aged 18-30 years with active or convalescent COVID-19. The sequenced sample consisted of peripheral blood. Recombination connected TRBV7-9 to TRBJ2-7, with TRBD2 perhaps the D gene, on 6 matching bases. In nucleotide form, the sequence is TGTGCCAGCAGTTCGGAGGGTTCCGAGCAGTACTTC. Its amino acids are CASSSEGSEQYF.